The 26 T cell receptor beta chains reported below all come from one sample, sequenced in a study of T cells after yellow fever vaccination. TCRdb re-analysed the 5' RACE reads in MiXCR, keeping a single row per CDR3 protein. The sample contains about 630,000 distinct CDR3 sequences, roughly an eighth of which appear only once. The sample here was PBMCs, taken on the day of the yellow fever booster vaccination. Receptors originate from a man younger than 45 who received the YFV17D yellow fever vaccine.

The chain recombines TRBV20-1 with TRBJ2-1, with TRBD2 matching over 9 bases. The CDR3 contains 14 residues. The germline CDR1 and CDR2 sequences are DFQATT and SNEGSKA (reference sequence). J lost 4 bases, V lost 6 bases, and 7 bases had no gene match. This chain's CDR3 is CSAATSGRYNEQFF. The DNA of the CDR3 is TGCAGTGCGGCGACTAGCGGAAGATACAATGAGCAGTTCTTC.

This clonotype appeared a single time. V and J are TRBV6-5 and TRBJ2-7; possible D gene TRBD2, 5 bases. The CDR3 is 15 amino acids. Trimming removed 2 bases at V and 5 bases at J, with 16 bases between. Germline assignment: CDR1 MNHEY and CDR2 SVGAGI. The chain's CDR3 is CASSYPFAFGDEQYF. The DNA for the CDR3 is TGTGCCAGCAGTTACCCTTTCGCCTTCGGGGACGAGCAGTACTTC.

The chain carries TRBV7-3 and TRBJ2-1; the D gene is possibly TRBD1 (6 bases). Germline loops: CDR1 SGHTA, CDR2 FQGTGA. CDR3 length equals 15 residues. The germline V and J ends were trimmed by 5 bases and 2 bases, with 13 bases remaining between them. CDR3 sequence reads: CASSIQGPTYNEQFF. The CDR3 DNA follows: TGTGCCAGCAGCATACAGGGCCCTACCTACAATGAGCAGTTCTTC.

This clonotype was observed at least ten times. V is TRBV27 and J is TRBJ2-7; 7 positions match TRBD2. V shed 3 bases, J shed 1 base, and the junction held 9 bases outside the gene matches. Germline CDR1 and CDR2: MNHEY and SMNVEV (reference sequence). This CDR3 region has 16 residues. The CDR3 DNA sequence: TGTGCCAGCAGTTTGGGGGAGGGCGGGACGTCCTACGAGCAGTACTTC. It translates to CASSLGEGGTSYEQYF.

This clonotype was seen a handful of times. V usage is TRBV11-2 and J usage is TRBJ2-1; D assignment may be TRBD1 or TRBD2 (5 bases each). This CDR3 contains 15 residues. Deletions cut 3 bases from V and 6 bases from J, with 15 bases between. The V gene's germline CDR1 is SGHAT and CDR2 FQNNGV. The CDR3 loop reads CASSFLRGRFNEQFF. CDR3 nucleotide sequence: TGTGCCAGCAGCTTTTTACGGGGCCGTTTCAATGAGCAGTTCTTC.

The chain employs TRBV24-1 and TRBJ2-3, with a possible D match to TRBD1 (6 bases). V dropped 6 bases and J dropped 3 bases, with 21 bases sitting between them. Germline lookup yields CDR1 KGHDR and CDR2 SFDVKD. CDR3 length: 17 amino acids. CDR3 loop: CATSSRGNWGRTDTQYF. The DNA for the CDR3 is TGTGCCACCAGTAGCAGGGGAAATTGGGGTCGGACAGATACGCAGTATTTT.

The V and J genes are TRBV10-2 and TRBJ2-3, with TRBD2 matching over 7 bases. J was trimmed by 0 bases and V by 1 base; bases with no gene match: 4. The CDR3 is 16 amino acids. Germline lookup yields CDR1 WSHSY and CDR2 SAAADI. Written as DNA, the CDR3 is TGCGCCAGCAGTGAGTTAGCTAGCGGTAGCACAGATACGCAGTATTTT. Translating gives CASSELASGSTDTQYF.

This clonotype appeared many times. The chain's CDR3 is CASSSASGLALLQYF. CDR3 nucleotides: TGTGCCAGCAGCTCAGCCTCGGGACTAGCACTTCTTCAGTACTTC. The chain joins TRBV5-6 to TRBJ2-4; 9 bases fit TRBD2. CDR1 and CDR2 from the germline V gene are SGHDT and YYEEEE. This CDR3 region has 15 residues. V trimming: 3 bases; J trimming: 11 bases; junction bases outside the gene matches: 12.

In this sample, this clonotype turned up a few times. The gene calls are TRBV12-3 or TRBV12-4 and TRBJ2-7, with D possibly called TRBD1 or TRBD2 (5 bases each). With 3 bases removed from V and 3 bases from J, the gap between germline ends came to 9 bases. CDR3 length: 13 residues. CDR3 DNA: TGTGCCAGCAGTTTTGGGGACCACTACGAGCAGTACTTC. Translation gives CASSFGDHYEQYF.

The chain is built from TRBV20-1 and TRBJ1-5, with D tentatively TRBD1 (5 bases). V dropped 3 bases and J dropped 0 bases, with 12 bases sitting between them. The CDR3 contains 15 residues. The germline gives CDR1 DFQATT, CDR2 SNEGSKA (reference sequence). The chain's CDR3 is CSARGDVYSNQPQHF. The CDR3 bases are TGCAGTGCTAGGGGGGACGTCTATAGCAATCAGCCCCAGCATTTT.

This clonotype showed up just a few times. The genes are TRBV20-1 and TRBJ2-7, with D perhaps matching TRBD2 (6 bases). Germline V lookup: CDR1 DFQATT, CDR2 SNEGSKA (reference sequence). The CDR3 extends over 14 amino acids. Trimming pared 6 bases from V and 6 bases from J, leaving 21 bases between. The CDR3 DNA reads as TGCAGTGCACATGGGGTCCTTGCCGGGGGCGAGCAGTACTTC. Its translation is CSAHGVLAGGEQYF.

The chain has TRBV5-4 and TRBJ2-2; 7 bases align to TRBD2. V dropped 4 bases and J dropped 5; count of bases not matched to a gene: 11. This CDR3 is built from 16 residues. Germline V gene lookup returns CDR1 SGHNT and CDR2 YYREEE (reference sequence). The CDR3 here is CASSASSGDYTGELFF. Here the CDR3 DNA reads TGTGCCAGCAGCGCTTCTAGCGGCGATTATACCGGGGAGCTGTTTTTT.

This clonotype was detected a few times. This chain links TRBV11-2 with TRBJ2-2; a weak D match, TRBD2 (6 bases). CDR1 and CDR2 (germline): SGHAT, FQNNGV. V was cut by 5 bases and J by 4 bases, with 17 bases left in between. The CDR3 has 16 amino acids. CDR3 DNA: TGTGCCAGCAGCCCCCTCGGGGAAGCGGGCACCGGGGAGCTGTTTTTT. It yields the protein CASSPLGEAGTGELFF.

V usage is TRBV7-2 and J usage is TRBJ2-1; TRBD2 matches at 14 bases. Trimming removed 10 bases from V and 12 bases from J; junction bases left unmatched: 8. This CDR3 has 13 residues. The germline CDR1 and CDR2 sequences are SGHTA and FQGNSA. The CDR3 sequence is CAIPGTSGRGQFF. DNA for the CDR3: TGTGCCATCCCCGGGACTAGCGGGAGAGGGCAGTTCTTC. The full variable domain, completed using reference TRBV7-2 and TRBJ2-1, is GAGVSQSPSNKVTEKGKDVELRCDPISGHTALYWYRQSLGQGLEFLIYFQGNSAPDKSGLPSDRFSAERTGGSVSTLTIQRTQQEDSAVYLCAIPGTSGRGQFFGPGTRLTVL.

A few counts support this clonotype. V gene TRBV20-1 combines with J gene TRBJ2-1; 7 bases fit TRBD2. The CDR3 is 16 residues long. Germline V lookup: CDR1 DFQATT, CDR2 SNEGSKA (reference sequence). V trimming: 0 bases; J trimming: 9 bases; junction bases outside the gene matches: 14. CDR3 loop: CSARDSGLAERGEQFF. CDR3 in DNA: TGCAGTGCTAGAGATTCCGGCCTAGCGGAGAGGGGTGAGCAGTTCTTC.

This clonotype occurred a few times. The V and J genes are TRBV29-1 and TRBJ2-5, with 9 bases lining up with TRBD2. J gave up 4 bases and V 4 bases, and 10 bases lay outside the gene matches. Germline values: CDR1 SQVTM, CDR2 ANQGSEA. The CDR3 covers 15 residues. The chain's CDR3 is CSVALSSGRTETQYF. The CDR3 DNA reads TGCAGCGTTGCTCTCAGTAGCGGGAGAACAGAGACCCAGTACTTC. The variable domain in full, with the rest retrieved from reference TRBV29-1 and TRBJ2-5, is SAVISQKPSRDICQRGTSLTIQCQVDSQVTMMFWYRQQPGQSLTLIATANQGSEATYESGFVIDKFPISRPNLTFSTLTVSNMSPEDSSIYLCSVALSSGRTETQYFGPGTRLLVL.

This clonotype was seen a few times. The V gene is TRBV6-1, the J gene TRBJ2-5; TRBD1 might be the D (5 bases). The length of the CDR3 is 13 residues. The germline V gene has CDR1 MNHNS and CDR2 SASEGT. Trimming removed 5 bases from V and 7 bases from J, with 14 bases in between. The CDR3 reads CASSKQALGTQYF. In DNA, the CDR3 is TGTGCCAGCAGTAAACAGGCCCTCGGGACCCAGTACTTC.

The V gene is TRBV20-1, the J gene TRBJ1-6; D is unresolved. The CDR3 runs to 12 residues. The V gene lost 6 bases and the J gene lost 12 bases, with 15 bases spanning the gap. CDR1 and CDR2 (germline): DFQATT, SNEGSKA (reference sequence). CDR3 loop: CSASGGAEPLHF. The DNA for the CDR3 is TGCAGTGCCTCAGGTGGTGCCGAACCCCTCCACTTT.

The V gene is TRBV15, the J gene TRBJ2-4; 7 bases agree with TRBD1. V was pared by 0 bases and J by 7 bases, with 9 bases of the junction left unmatched. CDR1 and CDR2 from the germline V gene are LNHNV and YYDKDF (reference sequence). The CDR3 is made up of 16 amino acids. CDR3 sequence reads: CATSRDSGQPSNIQYF. In nucleotides, the CDR3 is TGTGCCACCAGCAGAGATTCGGGACAGCCTTCCAACATTCAGTACTTC. The full variable domain, its missing parts supplied by reference TRBV15 and TRBJ2-4, is DAMVIQNPRYQVTQFGKPVTLSCSQTLNHNVMYWYQQKSSQAPKLLFHYYDKDFNNEADTPDNFQSRRPNTSFCFLDIRSPGLGDTAMYLCATSRDSGQPSNIQYFGAGTRLSVL.

This clonotype was observed once. The genes are TRBV20-1 and TRBJ2-5; D uncertain. Per the germline V gene, CDR1 is DFQATT and CDR2 is SNEGSKA (reference sequence). Trimming removed 3 bases at V and 5 bases at J, with 10 bases between. The CDR3 runs 12 residues. The CDR3 DNA reads as TGCAGTGCTAGGGCAGCCGCCGAGACCCAGTACTTC. The encoded protein is CSARAAAETQYF.

The CDR3 reads CSSGLNNEQFF. The CDR3 bases are TGTAGTTCCGGCCTAAACAATGAGCAGTTCTTC. The V gene is TRBV12-3 or TRBV12-4, the J gene TRBJ2-1, with unresolved D. The CDR3 totals 11 residues.

V gene TRBV5-6 combines with J gene TRBJ2-7; D might be TRBD1 or TRBD2, each matching 5 bases. Trimming took off 4 bases at V and 4 bases at J, with 18 bases between the two ends. Germline assignment: CDR1 SGHDT and CDR2 YYEEEE. The CDR3 is made up of 15 amino acids. The CDR3 bases are TGTGCCAGCAGCGGGACGGGAAGGGAAGGGTACGAGCAGTACTTC. It codes for CASSGTGREGYEQYF.

V gene TRBV7-2 combines with J gene TRBJ2-7, with D possibly TRBD1 on 6 matching bases. Germline V gene sequence: CDR1 SGHTA, CDR2 FQGNSA. This CDR3 is 15 amino acids long. V was cut by 1 base and J by 3 bases, with 13 bases left in between. For the CDR3, the DNA is TGTGCCAGCAGCTTAGAGGCAGGGGAATACTACGAGCAGTACTTC. This sequence encodes CASSLEAGEYYEQYF.

The table lists this clonotype with a few counts. The chain recombines TRBV15 with TRBJ2-7; 8 bases agree with TRBD2. The junction had 5 bases not matched to a gene; V was cut back by 5 bases and J by 5 bases. This CDR3 is 13 amino acids long. Germline V gene sequence: CDR1 LNHNV, CDR2 YYDKDF (reference sequence). CDR3 in DNA: TGTGCCACCAGCGCGGGACTAGAAGACGAGCAGTACTTC. Residues: CATSAGLEDEQYF.

This clonotype was detected a few times. This chain links TRBV7-2 with TRBJ2-1, with 12 bases fitting TRBD2. The J segment lost 8 bases and the V segment lost 3 bases, leaving 8 bases of the junction unmatched. This CDR3 is built from 16 residues. In germline, CDR1 is SGHTA, CDR2 FQGNSA. CDR3 loop: CASSFSLAGGFDEQFF. DNA of the CDR3: TGTGCCAGCAGCTTCTCCCTAGCGGGGGGGTTCGATGAGCAGTTCTTC.

This clonotype was seen many times. In DNA, the CDR3 is TGCGCCAGCAGCTTCCGGACAGGATGGGAAGATACGCAGTATTTT. It translates to CASSFRTGWEDTQYF. The chain combines TRBV5-1 with TRBJ2-3; 7 bases are a match to TRBD1. V was pared by 2 bases and J by 5 bases, with 8 bases of the junction left unmatched. CDR3 size: 15 residues. CDR1 is SGHRS, CDR2 YFSETQ, per germline.